The rows below give T cell receptor beta chains drawn from one sample of a study of beta chain features in type 1 diabetes. Profiled with immunoSEQ multiplex PCR; TCRdb holds only in-frame clones, not every one. This sample has around 300,000 clones; approximately 14% occur once, and the top ten carry approximately 6.7%. The specimen was central memory CD4+ T cells from blood. The origin of the receptors is a man aged 25-40 years in good health. Both conserved end residues are part of each CDR3. The D gene is left open where the match is weak. Clone size is stated in some rows and not others, as once, few, many or a class when expanded.

>TRBV9|NA|NA|TRBJ1-3
CASSVGQNTIYF
TGTGCCAGCAGCGTAGGACAAAACACCATATATTTT
>TRBV6-5|NA|few|TRBJ2-3
CASKTAAASTDTQYF
TGTGCCAGCAAGACGGCGGCTGCTAGCACAGATACGCAGTATTTT
>TRBV4-3|NA|NA|TRBJ2-4
CASSQTPLGNIQYF
TGCGCCAGCAGCCAAACGCCATTGGGAAACATTCAGTACTTC
>TRBV6-1|NA|few|TRBJ2-4
CASSEGWGLYIQYF
TGTGCCAGCAGTGAAGGCTGGGGGCTGTACATTCAGTACTTC
>TRBV7-7|TRBD2|NA|TRBJ2-3
CASSRGLAGGDTQYF
TGTGCTAGCAGCCGGGGACTAGCGGGAGGAGATACGCAGTATTTT
>TRBV27|TRBD1|NA|TRBJ1-2
CASSPGTVYGYTF
TGTGCCAGCAGTCCTGGGACAGTCTATGGCTACACCTTC
>TRBV4-3|TRBD1|few|TRBJ1-2
CASSRDRGVGGYTF
TGCGCCAGCAGCCGGGACAGGGGAGTTGGAGGCTACACCTTC
>TRBV11-2|NA|NA|TRBJ2-2
CASSLAGANIGELFF
TGTGCCAGCAGCTTAGCCGGGGCAAACATCGGGGAGCTGTTTTTT
>TRBV6-5|NA|few|TRBJ2-3
CASSTLPDTQYF
TGTGCCAGCAGTACCCTCCCAGATACGCAGTATTTT
>TRBV5-4|NA|few|TRBJ1-2
CASSVDQGGYTF
TGTGCCAGCAGCGTGGATCAAGGAGGCTACACCTTC
>TRBV19|NA|many|TRBJ2-1
CASRDYNSYNEQFF
TGTGCCAGTAGGGACTACAACTCCTACAATGAGCAGTTCTTC
>TRBV2|NA|NA|TRBJ2-7
CASSAARDGYEQYF
TGTGCCAGCAGTGCGGCCCGGGACGGCTACGAGCAGTACTTC
>TRBV10-2|TRBD1|NA|TRBJ1-5
CASSEPQKGANQPQHF
TGCGCCAGCAGTGAGCCTCAAAAGGGGGCGAATCAGCCCCAGCATTTT
>TRBV7-2|TRBD2|few|TRBJ2-2
CASSFWSGNAGELFF
TGTGCCAGCAGCTTTTGGAGCGGGAACGCCGGGGAGCTGTTTTTT
>TRBV7-2|NA|few|TRBJ1-5
CASSLVGTSNQPQHF
TGTGCCAGCAGCTTAGTGGGCACTAGCAATCAGCCCCAGCATTTT
>TRBV6-5|NA|few|TRBJ2-5
CATKIQAAYQETQYF
TGTGCCACGAAAATACAGGCGGCGTACCAAGAGACCCAGTACTTC
>TRBV29-1|NA|NA|TRBJ1-2
CSVLGGEGYTF
TGCAGCGTTTTGGGGGGGGAAGGCTACACCTTC
>TRBV2|NA|many|TRBJ2-5
CASSQTFETQYF
TGTGCCAGCAGCCAGACCTTTGAGACCCAGTACTTC
>TRBV30|NA|NA|TRBJ2-1
CAWSHEVEQFF
TGTGCCTGGAGTCACGAGGTTGAGCAGTTCTTC
>TRBV6-1|NA|few|TRBJ1-2
CASSDRTDYGYTF
TGTGCCAGCAGTGACCGGACAGACTATGGCTACACCTTC
>TRBV5-1|NA|NA|TRBJ2-3
CASSLGLAGTSTDTQYF
TGCGCCAGCAGCTTGGGCTTGGCGGGGACGAGCACAGATACGCAGTATTTT
>TRBV7-8|NA|few|TRBJ2-5
CASRRGHQETQYF
TGTGCCAGCAGGCGGGGCCACCAAGAGACCCAGTACTTC
>TRBV5-1|NA|few|TRBJ2-5
CASSLGPGQETQYF
TGCGCCAGCAGCTTGGGGCCAGGGCAAGAGACCCAGTACTTC
>TRBV18|NA|many|TRBJ2-3
CASSRLLRGTDTQYF
TGTGCCAGCTCACGACTGCTCAGGGGAACAGATACGCAGTATTTT
>TRBV25-1|NA|NA|TRBJ1-1
CASSEEVPGTEAFF
TGTGCCAGCAGTGAAGAGGTACCCGGCACTGAAGCTTTCTTT
>TRBV5-6|NA|NA|TRBJ2-1
CASSLGSGGQSNEQFF
TGTGCCAGCAGCTTGGGTTCAGGGGGGCAGAGCAATGAGCAGTTCTTC
>TRBV19|TRBD1|NA|TRBJ2-3
CASSLRDRTSTDTQYF
TGTGCCAGTAGTCTGAGGGACAGAACTAGCACAGATACGCAGTATTTT
>TRBV18|NA|NA|TRBJ2-1
CASSKGGSYNEQFF
TGTGCCAGCTCAAAGGGGGGGTCCTACAATGAGCAGTTCTTC
>TRBV6-5|TRBD2|few|TRBJ2-1
CASSSGARGSGDEQFF
TGTGCCAGCAGTTCCGGAGCGAGAGGAAGCGGGGATGAGCAGTTCTTC